One and the same sample provided the 11 T cell receptor beta chains below, sequenced in a study of blood T cell repertoires in COVID-19 (dated by TCRdb to 2020 to 2021). Libraries were built with the immunoSEQ multiplex PCR assay. The table was pulled from immuneACCESS by TCRdb, which kept in-frame rearrangements only. Such tables lose some clones; where checked, under half of the loss comes from unresolved V genes, and the rest has no known cause. The sample contains fewer than 500,000 clones, more than 70% of them found a single time. 1% to 1.5% of the sample is held by the ten biggest clonotypes. The sequenced material came from PBMCs or T cells enriched from blood (not recorded which). The receptors come from a young man who had recovered from COVID-19.

This chain joins TRBV5-6 and TRBJ1-4, with D possibly being TRBD1 (5 bases). V lost 2 bases to trimming and J lost 0 bases, with 17 bases between them. Germline loops: CDR1 SGHDT, CDR2 YYEEEE. The CDR3 loop spans 18 amino acids. This chain's CDR3 is CASSFLTGRDSTNEKLFF. CDR3 nucleotide sequence: TGTGCCAGCAGCTTCTTAACCGGGAGGGACTCAACTAATGAAAAACTGTTTTTT. Using reference TRBV5-6 and TRBJ1-4 for the parts outside the CDR3, the full variable domain is DAGVTQSPTHLIKTRGQQVTLRCSPKSGHDTVSWYQQALGQGPQFIFQYYEEEERQRGNFPDRFSGHQFPNYSSELNVNALLLGDSALYLCASSFLTGRDSTNEKLFFGSGTQLSVL.

A single count supports this clone. The chain uses TRBV7-2 and TRBJ1-5, with D uncertain. CDR3 length: 13 amino acids. CDR1 and CDR2 (germline): SGHTA, FQGNSA. Deletions cut 5 bases from V and 5 bases from J, with 10 bases between. The CDR3 nucleotides read TGTGCCAGCAGCCTAAAGGGAGATCAGCCCCAGCATTTT. This sequence encodes CASSLKGDQPQHF.

In regard to this clone: Additional DNA sequences in this sample encode the identical CDR3. The genes are TRBV6-5 and TRBJ1-1; no definite D call. Trimming removed 6 bases at V and 2 bases at J, with 10 bases between. The CDR3 runs 13 residues. CDR1 MNHEY and CDR2 SVGAGI come from the germline V gene. This CDR3 is CASSLRFNTEAFF. For the CDR3, the DNA is TGTGCCAGCAGCCTCAGGTTCAACACTGAAGCTTTCTTT.

The DNA for the CDR3 is TGCGCCAGCAGCCCTTCGGGGAGCTCCTACAATGAGCAGTTCTTC. This translates into CASSPSGSSYNEQFF. The chain couples TRBV5-1 to TRBJ2-1; D is possibly TRBD2 (5 bases). CDR3 length equals 15 residues. Trimming shortened V by 4 bases and J by 0 bases, and 11 bases separated the two germline ends. Germline V lookup: CDR1 SGHRS, CDR2 YFSETQ.

The V gene is TRBV10-3, the J gene TRBJ1-2; no definite D call. Trimming stripped 10 bases from V and 8 bases from J, with 17 bases between. The V gene's germline CDR1 is ENHRY and CDR2 SYGVKD. This CDR3 comprises 12 residues. CDR3 in DNA: TGTGCCACAGGTCAGGAGGAGCGGGGCTACACCTTC. This translates into CATGQEERGYTF.

This sequence joins TRBV7-2 and TRBJ2-2, with 8 bases identical to TRBD1. Germline V gives CDR1 SGHTA, CDR2 FQGNSA. The CDR3 is made up of 15 amino acids. The trim removed 2 bases at V and 4 bases at J, leaving 3 bases unmatched. For the CDR3, the DNA is TGTGCCAGCAGCTTACAGGGGGCGAGCACCGGGGAGCTGTTTTTT. Protein: CASSLQGASTGELFF.

This chain joins TRBV10-2 and TRBJ1-1, with 8 bases matching TRBD1. CDR1 and CDR2 (germline): WSHSY, SAAADI. The CDR3 consists of 13 residues. J lost 2 bases, V lost 8 bases, and 4 bases had no gene match. The CDR3 reads CASLQGANTEAFF. CDR3 coding DNA: TGCGCCAGCCTTCAGGGGGCCAACACTGAAGCTTTCTTT.

This clone was recorded once. The chain joins TRBV19 to TRBJ1-2, with 9 bases that match TRBD1. The CDR3 loop spans 15 amino acids. V lost 5 bases, J lost 2 bases, and 6 bases stayed unmatched. Per the germline V gene, CDR1 is LNHDA and CDR2 is SQIVND (reference sequence). The CDR3, as DNA: TGTGCCAGTAGTCCACGACAGGGGGGAAACTATGGCTACACCTTC. Translated, it gives CASSPRQGGNYGYTF.

The chain recombines TRBV14 with TRBJ2-5; the D gene is possibly TRBD2 (6 bases). V was cut by 3 bases and J by 3 bases, with 14 bases left in between. The CDR3 is 15 residues long. CDR1 and CDR2 (germline): SGHDN, FVKESK. CDR3 region: CASSQTRIFKETQYF. The CDR3 coding sequence is TGTGCCAGCAGCCAGACTAGAATATTTAAAGAGACCCAGTACTTC. Using reference TRBV14 and TRBJ2-5 for the parts outside the CDR3, the full variable domain is EAGVTQFPSHSVIEKGQTVTLRCDPISGHDNLYWYRRVMGKEIKFLLHFVKESKQDESGMPNNRFLAERTGGTYSTLKVQPAELEDSGVYFCASSQTRIFKETQYFGPGTRLLVL.

This rearrangement joins TRBV3-1 (or the pseudogene TRBV3-2) to TRBJ2-3; 9 bases are a match to TRBD2. Per the germline V gene, CDR1 is LGHDT and CDR2 is YNNKEL (reference sequence). Losses at the gene ends were 1 base for V and 1 base for J; bases not matched to a gene: 3. The CDR3 is 16 amino acids. CDR3 coding DNA: TGTGCCAGCAGCCAAGCCGGCGGGGGGGGCACAGATACGCAGTATTTT. Protein product: CASSQAGGGGTDTQYF.

The rearrangement joins TRBV6-4 to TRBJ2-1; 12 bases map to TRBD2. This CDR3 is built from 15 residues. Germline trimming cut 2 bases from V and 5 bases from J; bases unmatched to any gene: 1. Germline V gene sequence: CDR1 MRHNA, CDR2 SNTAGT. CDR3 region: CASSDGLAGHNEQFF. As DNA, the CDR3 is TGTGCCAGCAGTGACGGACTAGCGGGACACAATGAGCAGTTCTTC.